The clone carrying this TCR beta chain was observed a few times. Its antigen is not identified. The data stem from a study of beta chain features in type 1 diabetes. Overall study results and limits: Researchers report that Type 1 diabetes patients had moderately but significantly shorter TCRB CDR3s across all four CD4+ subsets.

The entirety of the isolated RNA underwent reverse transcription, so expressed TCRB transcripts were sequenced. Method: immunoSEQ multiplex PCR; TCRdb's copy keeps in-frame clones and lacks some. The data show some 350,000 clones, about 13% seen once. The CDR3 covers 15 residues. V was clipped by 4 bases and J by 6 bases; unmatched bases: 10. From germline, CDR1 is SGHNT and CDR2 YYREEE (reference sequence). The chain employs TRBV5-4 and TRBJ2-1; 7 bases line up with TRBD1. Material: naive CD4+ T cells from blood. The receptor comes from a woman aged 18-29 years with type 1 diabetes. The CDR3 sequence is CASSGGDRASNEQFF. DNA for the CDR3: TGTGCCAGCAGCGGAGGAGACAGGGCGTCCAATGAGCAGTTCTTC.